This entry features one TCR beta chain sequence. Its antigen is unknown. These data originate in a study of naive and memory T cell subsets. Study-wide points: No ground truth validated the naive and memory repertoire findings. RNA-based TCR counts may shift with T cell activation and differentiation. A few larger clonotypes appeared in naive repertoires, especially CD8, possibly memory cells re-expressing CD45RA.

Trimming stripped 7 bases from V and 1 base from J, with 10 bases between. The germline CDR1 and CDR2 sequences are SNHLY and FYNNEI. The CDR3 is 14 residues long. The beta constant-region primer was an equimolar mix of two oligonucleotides covering TRBC1 and TRBC2. Ligated cDNA was amplified by four rounds of PCR with nested alpha and beta constant-region primers and SP2. TCRdb reanalysed the UMI-ligation and nested PCR reads using MiXCR and keeps one entry per CDR3 protein. The table records just over 80,000 distinct CDR3 sequences, 9% of them present only once. The receptor's source is a human donor in good health. The V call is TRBV2, the J call TRBJ2-2, with a possible D match to TRBD1 (6 bases). Sequencing was carried out using naive CD8+ T cells from blood. Here the CDR3 reads CASIGGRNTGELFF. The CDR3 DNA reads TGTGCCAGCATAGGGGGTCGGAACACCGGGGAGCTGTTTTTT.